The clone carrying this TCR beta chain was detected only a few times. Its antigen is undetermined. Aged 18 to 65, the patients had hyperthyroidism that was newly diagnosed and had lasted under 2 months. V was shortened by 1 base and J by 2 bases, with 11 bases between the two germline ends. The CDR3 totals 15 residues. Germline-derived CDR1 and CDR2 are LGHDT and YNNKEL (reference sequence). The sample comes from a study of T cells in Graves' hyperthyroidism and ophthalmopathy. Study background: It was at initial diagnosis, before any treatment, that peripheral blood was collected.

Amplification targeted TCR beta CDR3 regions from RNA transcripts. A set of HTBI primers served as the primers for a first-round RT-PCR of the TCR CDR3. TCRdb called the multiplex PCR reads again in MiXCR, with one record for every CDR3 protein. This table has some 740,000 distinct CDR3 sequences, about 15% appearing once. Study outcomes and limitations: Blood also held most thyroid clonotypes expanded beyond 0.001. Ophthalmopathy prediction by the model preceded onset by a median about 6.3 months.

The sequence came from a woman younger than 30 with Graves' hyperthyroidism. Input material: blood. V is TRBV3-1 and J is TRBJ2-5, with D perhaps matching TRBD1 (5 bases). CDR3 protein: CASSQGPGWQETQYF. The CDR3, as DNA: TGTGCCAGCAGCCAAGGCCCAGGGTGGCAAGAGACCCAGTACTTC.